A single sample is the source of the 17 T cell receptor beta chains below, sequenced in a study of early T cells in non-severe SARS-CoV-2 infection (dated by TCRdb to the early 2020s). Library generation was performed with 5' RACE. The data were produced on a NextSeq 500. TCRdb trimmed the raw reads at Q25, called clones with MiXCR and kept productive beta chains. CDR3 protein sequences are deduplicated, and each keeps its most common genes and DNA. The sample yields around 66,000 distinct CDR3 sequences; approximately 6.1% were counted once. The ten biggest clones cover roughly 3.5% of the sample. The source material was whole blood, sampled at baseline. The origin of the receptors is an adult who was a healthcare worker with PCR-confirmed SARS-CoV-2 infection or an uninfected control (not recorded which).

This clonotype was seen many times. In DNA form, the CDR3 reads TGCAGCGTCATAACCGGGACGGCTCACACTGAAGCTTTCTTT. As protein: CSVITGTAHTEAFF. The chain uses TRBV29-1 and TRBJ1-1; perhaps TRBD1 as D (5 bases). CDR1 SQVTM and CDR2 ANQGSEA come from the germline V gene. This CDR3 region has 14 residues. Trimming removed 6 bases from V and 3 bases from J, with 17 bases in between. Complete variable domain (other parts from reference TRBV29-1 and TRBJ1-1): SAVISQKPSRDICQRGTSLTIQCQVDSQVTMMFWYRQQPGQSLTLIATANQGSEATYESGFVIDKFPISRPNLTFSTLTVSNMSPEDSSIYLCSVITGTAHTEAFFGQGTRLTVV.

This clonotype has only one observation. J is TRBJ1-2 and V is TRBV4-1, with 9 bases that match TRBD1. Losses at the gene ends were 1 base for V and 4 bases for J; bases not matched to a gene: 7. CDR3 size: 16 residues. The germline V gene has CDR1 MGHRA and CDR2 YSYEKL. CDR3 in DNA: TGCGCCAGCAGCCAAGGCCGGGACAGGGAGGGCTATGGCTACACCTTC. It translates to CASSQGRDREGYGYTF.

This clonotype was seen repeatedly, ten times or more. The chain couples TRBV2 to TRBJ1-1; D ambiguous. The CDR3 spans 10 residues. The V end was cut by 4 bases, the J end by 8 bases, with 5 bases between. Per germline, CDR1 SNHLY and CDR2 FYNNEI. The chain's CDR3 is CASSVKEAFF. The CDR3 DNA sequence: TGTGCCAGCAGTGTGAAGGAAGCTTTCTTT.

At least ten counts were recorded for this clonotype. The chain uses TRBV7-6 and TRBJ1-1, with D perhaps TRBD1 (6 bases). V was cut by 4 bases and J by 3 bases, with 15 bases left in between. The CDR3 is 15 residues long. Germline values: CDR1 SGHVS, CDR2 FNYEAQ. In DNA, the CDR3 is TGTGCCAGCAGCTCCGACGGAACAGGGTACACTGAAGCTTTCTTT. It translates to CASSSDGTGYTEAFF.

The chain couples TRBV6-5 to TRBJ1-3; no clear D. The germline V gene has CDR1 MNHEY and CDR2 SVGAGI. V was shortened by 6 bases and J by 1 base, with 7 bases between the two germline ends. The CDR3 runs to 13 residues. This CDR3 reads CASRMSSGNTIYF. The CDR3 DNA sequence: TGTGCCAGCAGGATGTCTTCTGGAAACACCATATATTTT.

This clonotype was detected a few times. The chain links TRBV7-2 to TRBJ1-5; D possibly corresponds to TRBD1 (5 bases). The CDR3 runs to 13 residues. Looked up from germline, CDR1 is SGHTA and CDR2 is FQGNSA. Trimming shortened V by 5 bases and J by 5 bases, and 10 bases separated the two germline ends. CDR3 residues: CASSVRGDQPQHF. As DNA, the CDR3 is TGTGCCAGCAGCGTAAGAGGGGATCAGCCCCAGCATTTT.

The table lists this clonotype with many counts. The genes are TRBV24-1 and TRBJ2-2; 11 nucleotides line up with TRBD2. V gave up 3 bases and J gave up 3 bases; unmatched junction bases: 5. This CDR3 is built from 17 residues. The germline gives CDR1 KGHDR, CDR2 SFDVKD. This chain's CDR3 is CATSDPLAGVDTGELFF. The CDR3 nucleotides are TGTGCCACCAGTGATCCACTAGCGGGAGTAGACACCGGGGAGCTGTTTTTT.

The V and J genes are TRBV13 and TRBJ1-5; D might be TRBD1 (5 bases). CDR1 PRHDT and CDR2 FYEKMQ come from the germline V gene (reference sequence). Trimming took 0 bases from V and 7 from J, leaving 13 bases between them. This CDR3 has 15 residues. The CDR3 loop is CASSLGVGGGQPQHF. The CDR3 nucleotides are TGTGCCAGCAGCTTAGGCGTCGGTGGGGGGCAGCCCCAGCATTTT. Drawing the rest from reference TRBV13 and TRBJ1-5, the complete variable domain is AAGVIQSPRHLIKEKRETATLKCYPIPRHDTVYWYQQGPGQDPQFLISFYEKMQSDKGSIPDRFSAQQFSDYHSELNMSSLELGDSALYFCASSLGVGGGQPQHFGDGTRLSIL.

This clonotype has more than one count but fewer than ten. A read error is possible here, since a much larger clone lies one base away. This chain links TRBV28 with TRBJ2-3, with a possible D match to TRBD2 (5 bases). Germline CDR1 and CDR2: MDHEN and SYDVKM. The CDR3 runs to 17 residues. V lost 5 bases and J lost 3, with 21 bases in between. CDR3 DNA: TGTGCCAGCAGTCATGCCCCGGGTCGGGATACTACAGATACGCAGTATTTT. Protein sequence: CASSHAPGRDTTDTQYF.

This clonotype has at least ten counts. This chain connects TRBV19 to TRBJ1-3; D is unclear. The V gene's germline CDR1 is LNHDA and CDR2 SQIVND (reference sequence). The CDR3 has 15 residues. Trimming took off 7 bases at V and 0 bases at J, with 13 bases between the two ends. This chain's CDR3 is CASTSGRFSGNTIYF. CDR3 sequence (DNA): TGTGCCAGTACTTCCGGGCGATTCTCTGGAAACACCATATATTTT.

This clonotype showed up just a few times. The chain employs TRBV21-1 and TRBJ2-7; the table's D call, TRBD1, has no DNA check behind it. TRBV21-1 is an annotated pseudogene. This CDR3 has 15 residues. CDR3 bases: TGTGCCAGCAGCGCCGGACAGGGGTCCTCCTACGAGCAGTACTTC. It yields the protein CASSAGQGSSYEQYF.

In its sample, this clonotype was seen many times. The CDR3 loop is CASSSQVLSSGANVLTF. CDR3 coding DNA: TGTGCCAGCAGCTCTCAGGTACTCTCGTCTGGGGCCAACGTCCTGACTTTC. The rearrangement links TRBV7-2 to TRBJ2-6; D gene uncertain. CDR1 SGHTA and CDR2 FQGNSA come from the germline V gene. CDR3 length equals 17 residues. Trimming stripped 4 bases from V and 1 base from J, with 14 bases between.

This clonotype was counted at least ten times. The V gene is TRBV20-1, the J gene TRBJ2-1; D ambiguous. The CDR3 runs 12 residues. Trimming shortened V by 6 bases and J by 6 bases, and 12 bases separated the two germline ends. Germline CDR1 DFQATT, CDR2 SNEGSKA (reference sequence). The DNA of the CDR3 is TGCAGTGCCCTTGGTCTACGCAATGAGCAGTTCTTC. Its translation: CSALGLRNEQFF.

This sequence joins TRBV20-1 and TRBJ2-5; maybe TRBD2 (6 bases). The ends were cut back, 3 bases at V and 0 bases at J, with 20 bases in the middle. Germline loops: CDR1 DFQATT, CDR2 SNEGSKA (reference sequence). The CDR3 spans 17 residues. The CDR3 loop reads CSARGVGERAYQETQYF. The CDR3 nucleotides are TGCAGTGCTAGGGGGGTTGGGGAGCGGGCGTACCAAGAGACCCAGTACTTC.

This clonotype was counted only a few times. The rearrangement uses TRBV2 and TRBJ2-2, with D hard to call. The CDR3 runs to 12 residues. V gave up 6 bases and J gave up 3 bases, with 5 bases separating them. Per germline, CDR1 SNHLY and CDR2 FYNNEI. DNA of the CDR3: TGTGCCAGCAGACCAGACACCGGGGAGCTGTTTTTT. Its protein is CASRPDTGELFF.

The table lists this clonotype with many counts. J is TRBJ2-7 and V is TRBV28; TRBD2 aligns across 9 bases. J lost 0 bases, V lost 7 bases, and 4 bases had no gene match. Germline V gene lookup returns CDR1 MDHEN and CDR2 SYDVKM. The CDR3 runs to 14 residues. CDR3 sequence (DNA): TGTGCCAGCACCTATAGCGGGAGCTCCTACGAGCAGTACTTC. Translated, it gives CASTYSGSSYEQYF.

This clonotype was recorded many times. CDR3 protein: CSVEEQGYGYTF. CDR3 DNA sequence: TGCAGCGTTGAAGAACAGGGCTATGGCTACACCTTC. The chain recombines TRBV29-1 with TRBJ1-2; possible D gene TRBD1, 6 bases. V lost 0 bases to trimming and J lost 4 bases, with 6 bases between them. Germline loops: CDR1 SQVTM, CDR2 ANQGSEA. The CDR3 extends over 12 amino acids.